This T cell receptor (beta chain) was obtained from a study of T cells after yellow fever vaccination. Turning to the study itself: Fractions of limited cellularity were prepared by means of SMART-Seq v4 Ultra Low Input. Findings and caveats of the study: Reappearance after the booster was observed for most primary-vaccination clones (roughly 97% CD4, about 86% CD8).

The CDR3 runs to 14 residues. Trimming took off 5 bases at V and 14 bases at J, with 24 bases between the two ends. 5'RACE template switching produced TCR cDNA carrying a universal primer site and UMIs. Each CDR3 protein gets one entry after TCRdb re-called the 5' RACE reads with MiXCR. The table includes 450,000 to 650,000 distinct CDR3 sequences, roughly 14% detected once. Points on this clonotype: Its antigen is unknown.

This TCR came from a young man who received the YFV17D yellow fever vaccine. Material: PBMCs, obtained on the day of the yellow fever booster vaccination. The J gene is TRBJ1-2, the V gene TRBV12-3 or TRBV12-4; D uncertain. CDR3 sequence: CASSTTRGPISGTF. CDR3 bases: TGTGCCAGCAGTACCACCCGCGGACCGATCTCGGGGACCTTC.